This TCR beta chain was sequenced during a study of cytomegalovirus exposure and HLA in healthy donors. CDR3 length: 13 amino acids. Trimming removed 2 bases from V and 1 base from J, with 5 bases in between. The V gene's germline CDR1 is MNHEY and CDR2 SVGAGI. This clone was found a few times. A multiplex PCR was run with 60 Vbeta primers and 13 Jbeta primers. The assay was immunoSEQ multiplex PCR, and TCRdb's table has in-frame clones only and misses some. The sample lists under 250,000 clones, around 80% occurring once. This receptor was obtained from a woman aged 25 to 45 in good health and CMV-seropositive. V is TRBV6-5 and J is TRBJ1-2; D gene unclear. The sample taken for sequencing was PBMCs. CDR3 in amino acids: CASSYALNYGYTF. CDR3 DNA sequence: TGTGCCAGCAGTTACGCACTTAACTATGGCTACACCTTC.